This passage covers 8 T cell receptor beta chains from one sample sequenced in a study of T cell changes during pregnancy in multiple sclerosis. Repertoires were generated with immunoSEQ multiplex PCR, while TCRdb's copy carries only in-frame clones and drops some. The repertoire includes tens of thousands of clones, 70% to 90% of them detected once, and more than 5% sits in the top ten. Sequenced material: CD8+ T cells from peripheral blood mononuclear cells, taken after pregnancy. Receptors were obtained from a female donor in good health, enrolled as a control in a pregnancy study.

Here the CDR3 DNA reads TGTGCCAGCTCCCTTCACCGTTGGGACAGGGGCAATCAGCCCCAGCATTTT. It specifies CASSLHRWDRGNQPQHF. The chain couples TRBV18 to TRBJ1-5, with 9 bases fitting TRBD1. This CDR3 spans 17 amino acids. J lost 2 bases, V lost 6 bases, and 11 bases had no gene match. Per germline, CDR1 KGHSH and CDR2 LQKENI. The full variable domain, rest sourced from reference TRBV18 and TRBJ1-5, is NAGVMQNPRHLVRRRGQEARLRCSPMKGHSHVYWYRQLPEEGLKFMVYLQKENIIDESGMPKERFSAEFPKEGPSILRIQQVVRGDSAAYFCASSLHRWDRGNQPQHFGDGTRLSIL.

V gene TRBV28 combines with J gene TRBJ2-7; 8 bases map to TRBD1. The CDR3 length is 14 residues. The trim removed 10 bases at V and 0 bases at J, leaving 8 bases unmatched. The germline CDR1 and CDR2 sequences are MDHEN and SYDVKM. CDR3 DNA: TGTGCCACCAAGTACGGGACAGGCTCCTACGAGCAGTACTTC. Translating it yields CATKYGTGSYEQYF.

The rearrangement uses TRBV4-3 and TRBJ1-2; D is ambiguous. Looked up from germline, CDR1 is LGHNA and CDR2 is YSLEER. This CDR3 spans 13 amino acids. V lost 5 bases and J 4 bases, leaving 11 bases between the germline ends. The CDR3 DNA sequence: TGCGCCAGCAGCAAAGGAGGCCTCTATGGCTACACCTTC. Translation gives CASSKGGLYGYTF.

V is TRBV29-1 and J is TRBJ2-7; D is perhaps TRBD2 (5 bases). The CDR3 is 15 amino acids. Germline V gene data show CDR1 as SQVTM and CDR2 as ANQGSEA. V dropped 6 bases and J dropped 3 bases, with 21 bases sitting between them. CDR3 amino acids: CSVRGDPFGNYEQYF. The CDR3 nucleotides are TGCAGCGTCCGAGGAGACCCATTCGGGAACTACGAGCAGTACTTC.

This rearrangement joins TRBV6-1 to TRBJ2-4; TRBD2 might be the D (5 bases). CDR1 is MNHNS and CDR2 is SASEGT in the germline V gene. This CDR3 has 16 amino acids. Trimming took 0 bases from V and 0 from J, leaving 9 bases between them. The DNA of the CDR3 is TGTGCCAGCAGTGAAGCTAGGGCGGGAGCCAAAAACATTCAGTACTTC. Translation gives CASSEARAGAKNIQYF.

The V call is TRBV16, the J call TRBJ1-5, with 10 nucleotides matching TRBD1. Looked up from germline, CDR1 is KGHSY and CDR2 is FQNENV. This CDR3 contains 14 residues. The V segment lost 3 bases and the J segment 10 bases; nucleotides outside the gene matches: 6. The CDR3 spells CASSHSGQGGPQHF. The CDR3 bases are TGTGCCAGCAGCCACTCCGGACAGGGGGGTCCCCAGCATTTT. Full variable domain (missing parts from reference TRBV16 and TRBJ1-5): GEEVAQTPKHLVRGEGQKAKLYCAPIKGHSYVFWYQQVLKNEFKFLISFQNENVFDETGMPKERFSAKCLPNSPCSLEIQATKLEDSAVYFCASSHSGQGGPQHFGDGTRLSIL.

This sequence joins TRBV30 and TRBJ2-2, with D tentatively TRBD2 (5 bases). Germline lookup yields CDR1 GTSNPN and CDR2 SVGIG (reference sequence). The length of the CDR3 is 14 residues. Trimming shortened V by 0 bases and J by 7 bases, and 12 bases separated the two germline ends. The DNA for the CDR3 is TGTGCCTGGAGTGTGTCTAGCAGAAGCGGGGAGCTGTTTTTT. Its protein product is CAWSVSSRSGELFF.

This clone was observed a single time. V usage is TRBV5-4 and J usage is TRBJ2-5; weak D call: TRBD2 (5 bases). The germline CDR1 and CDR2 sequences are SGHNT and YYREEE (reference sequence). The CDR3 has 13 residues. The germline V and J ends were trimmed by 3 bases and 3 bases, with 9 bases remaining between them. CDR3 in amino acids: CASSWSGEETQYF. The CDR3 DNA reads TGTGCCAGCAGCTGGTCCGGGGAAGAGACCCAGTACTTC.